Following are 3 T cell receptor beta chains from one sample sequenced in a study of response to subunit inactivated influenza vaccine. TCRdb called the RT-PCR reads again in MiXCR, with one record for every CDR3 protein. This sample carries about 700,000 distinct CDR3 sequences, around 13% of them seen once, and the ten largest clones take around 7%. The sequencing here drew on PBMCs from blood, taken 14 to 15 days before vaccination. These receptors all stem from a man aged 45-65 years who received an inactivated influenza vaccine.

This clonotype occurred a few times. The rearrangement links TRBV20-1 to TRBJ2-7; 9 nucleotides match TRBD2. The CDR3 is 14 amino acids. Germline CDR1 DFQATT, CDR2 SNEGSKA (reference sequence). Trimming at V came to 6 bases and at J to 1 base, leaving 7 bases not matched to a gene. The CDR3 loop reads CSADRGGASYEQYF. CDR3 nucleotide sequence: TGCAGTGCGGATCGCGGGGGGGCATCCTACGAGCAGTACTTC.

This clonotype has a handful of counts. The chain employs TRBV4-3 and TRBJ2-7; weak D call: TRBD1 (5 bases). Germline V gives CDR1 LGHNA, CDR2 YSLEER. V was trimmed by 0 bases and J by 2 bases, leaving 11 bases between them. This CDR3 has 15 residues. The CDR3 nucleotides are TGCGCCAGCAGCCAAGATTTGGACACACCCTACGAGCAGTACTTC. Protein: CASSQDLDTPYEQYF.

The chain employs TRBV21-1 and TRBJ1-5; the D call in the table, TRBD1, was not verified against the DNA. TRBV21-1 is a pseudogene segment. The CDR3 totals 17 residues. In DNA, the CDR3 is TGTGCCAGCAGCAAACGGACAGGGGGCTGTAGCAATCAGCCCCAGCATTTT. Translation gives CASSKRTGGCSNQPQHF.